The present T cell receptor (beta chain) was sequenced within a study of shared clonotypes between healthy human individuals. Study-wide context: Donors consisted of a couple of women and three men between 18 and 49.

Profiling relied on immunoSEQ multiplex PCR, and the TCRdb table lists in-frame clones only, not all of them. Here the sample spans about 2.1 million clones, roughly 93% being singletons. Positive CCR7 selection of CD45RO-negative cells yielded the naive CD8 cells, and terminally differentiated effector memory CD45RA+ cells were excluded. Healthy HIV-negative adults without recent acute infections or vaccinations served as donors. The specimen was naive CD8+ T cells from PBMCs. The sequence was obtained from a man aged 18 to 30 in good health. Some clones in this sample may be carry-over from other donors' samples.

CDR3 sequence (DNA): TGTGCCAGCAGTGGACCGTGGGGCTTGCTCACTAATGAAAAACTGTTTTTT. The encoded protein is CASSGPWGLLTNEKLFF. The chain uses TRBV25-1 and TRBJ1-4, with D tentatively TRBD1 (5 bases). The germline V gene encodes CDR1 MGHDK and CDR2 SYGVNS. The ends were cut back, 4 bases at V and 2 bases at J, with 17 bases in the middle. The CDR3 has 17 residues.